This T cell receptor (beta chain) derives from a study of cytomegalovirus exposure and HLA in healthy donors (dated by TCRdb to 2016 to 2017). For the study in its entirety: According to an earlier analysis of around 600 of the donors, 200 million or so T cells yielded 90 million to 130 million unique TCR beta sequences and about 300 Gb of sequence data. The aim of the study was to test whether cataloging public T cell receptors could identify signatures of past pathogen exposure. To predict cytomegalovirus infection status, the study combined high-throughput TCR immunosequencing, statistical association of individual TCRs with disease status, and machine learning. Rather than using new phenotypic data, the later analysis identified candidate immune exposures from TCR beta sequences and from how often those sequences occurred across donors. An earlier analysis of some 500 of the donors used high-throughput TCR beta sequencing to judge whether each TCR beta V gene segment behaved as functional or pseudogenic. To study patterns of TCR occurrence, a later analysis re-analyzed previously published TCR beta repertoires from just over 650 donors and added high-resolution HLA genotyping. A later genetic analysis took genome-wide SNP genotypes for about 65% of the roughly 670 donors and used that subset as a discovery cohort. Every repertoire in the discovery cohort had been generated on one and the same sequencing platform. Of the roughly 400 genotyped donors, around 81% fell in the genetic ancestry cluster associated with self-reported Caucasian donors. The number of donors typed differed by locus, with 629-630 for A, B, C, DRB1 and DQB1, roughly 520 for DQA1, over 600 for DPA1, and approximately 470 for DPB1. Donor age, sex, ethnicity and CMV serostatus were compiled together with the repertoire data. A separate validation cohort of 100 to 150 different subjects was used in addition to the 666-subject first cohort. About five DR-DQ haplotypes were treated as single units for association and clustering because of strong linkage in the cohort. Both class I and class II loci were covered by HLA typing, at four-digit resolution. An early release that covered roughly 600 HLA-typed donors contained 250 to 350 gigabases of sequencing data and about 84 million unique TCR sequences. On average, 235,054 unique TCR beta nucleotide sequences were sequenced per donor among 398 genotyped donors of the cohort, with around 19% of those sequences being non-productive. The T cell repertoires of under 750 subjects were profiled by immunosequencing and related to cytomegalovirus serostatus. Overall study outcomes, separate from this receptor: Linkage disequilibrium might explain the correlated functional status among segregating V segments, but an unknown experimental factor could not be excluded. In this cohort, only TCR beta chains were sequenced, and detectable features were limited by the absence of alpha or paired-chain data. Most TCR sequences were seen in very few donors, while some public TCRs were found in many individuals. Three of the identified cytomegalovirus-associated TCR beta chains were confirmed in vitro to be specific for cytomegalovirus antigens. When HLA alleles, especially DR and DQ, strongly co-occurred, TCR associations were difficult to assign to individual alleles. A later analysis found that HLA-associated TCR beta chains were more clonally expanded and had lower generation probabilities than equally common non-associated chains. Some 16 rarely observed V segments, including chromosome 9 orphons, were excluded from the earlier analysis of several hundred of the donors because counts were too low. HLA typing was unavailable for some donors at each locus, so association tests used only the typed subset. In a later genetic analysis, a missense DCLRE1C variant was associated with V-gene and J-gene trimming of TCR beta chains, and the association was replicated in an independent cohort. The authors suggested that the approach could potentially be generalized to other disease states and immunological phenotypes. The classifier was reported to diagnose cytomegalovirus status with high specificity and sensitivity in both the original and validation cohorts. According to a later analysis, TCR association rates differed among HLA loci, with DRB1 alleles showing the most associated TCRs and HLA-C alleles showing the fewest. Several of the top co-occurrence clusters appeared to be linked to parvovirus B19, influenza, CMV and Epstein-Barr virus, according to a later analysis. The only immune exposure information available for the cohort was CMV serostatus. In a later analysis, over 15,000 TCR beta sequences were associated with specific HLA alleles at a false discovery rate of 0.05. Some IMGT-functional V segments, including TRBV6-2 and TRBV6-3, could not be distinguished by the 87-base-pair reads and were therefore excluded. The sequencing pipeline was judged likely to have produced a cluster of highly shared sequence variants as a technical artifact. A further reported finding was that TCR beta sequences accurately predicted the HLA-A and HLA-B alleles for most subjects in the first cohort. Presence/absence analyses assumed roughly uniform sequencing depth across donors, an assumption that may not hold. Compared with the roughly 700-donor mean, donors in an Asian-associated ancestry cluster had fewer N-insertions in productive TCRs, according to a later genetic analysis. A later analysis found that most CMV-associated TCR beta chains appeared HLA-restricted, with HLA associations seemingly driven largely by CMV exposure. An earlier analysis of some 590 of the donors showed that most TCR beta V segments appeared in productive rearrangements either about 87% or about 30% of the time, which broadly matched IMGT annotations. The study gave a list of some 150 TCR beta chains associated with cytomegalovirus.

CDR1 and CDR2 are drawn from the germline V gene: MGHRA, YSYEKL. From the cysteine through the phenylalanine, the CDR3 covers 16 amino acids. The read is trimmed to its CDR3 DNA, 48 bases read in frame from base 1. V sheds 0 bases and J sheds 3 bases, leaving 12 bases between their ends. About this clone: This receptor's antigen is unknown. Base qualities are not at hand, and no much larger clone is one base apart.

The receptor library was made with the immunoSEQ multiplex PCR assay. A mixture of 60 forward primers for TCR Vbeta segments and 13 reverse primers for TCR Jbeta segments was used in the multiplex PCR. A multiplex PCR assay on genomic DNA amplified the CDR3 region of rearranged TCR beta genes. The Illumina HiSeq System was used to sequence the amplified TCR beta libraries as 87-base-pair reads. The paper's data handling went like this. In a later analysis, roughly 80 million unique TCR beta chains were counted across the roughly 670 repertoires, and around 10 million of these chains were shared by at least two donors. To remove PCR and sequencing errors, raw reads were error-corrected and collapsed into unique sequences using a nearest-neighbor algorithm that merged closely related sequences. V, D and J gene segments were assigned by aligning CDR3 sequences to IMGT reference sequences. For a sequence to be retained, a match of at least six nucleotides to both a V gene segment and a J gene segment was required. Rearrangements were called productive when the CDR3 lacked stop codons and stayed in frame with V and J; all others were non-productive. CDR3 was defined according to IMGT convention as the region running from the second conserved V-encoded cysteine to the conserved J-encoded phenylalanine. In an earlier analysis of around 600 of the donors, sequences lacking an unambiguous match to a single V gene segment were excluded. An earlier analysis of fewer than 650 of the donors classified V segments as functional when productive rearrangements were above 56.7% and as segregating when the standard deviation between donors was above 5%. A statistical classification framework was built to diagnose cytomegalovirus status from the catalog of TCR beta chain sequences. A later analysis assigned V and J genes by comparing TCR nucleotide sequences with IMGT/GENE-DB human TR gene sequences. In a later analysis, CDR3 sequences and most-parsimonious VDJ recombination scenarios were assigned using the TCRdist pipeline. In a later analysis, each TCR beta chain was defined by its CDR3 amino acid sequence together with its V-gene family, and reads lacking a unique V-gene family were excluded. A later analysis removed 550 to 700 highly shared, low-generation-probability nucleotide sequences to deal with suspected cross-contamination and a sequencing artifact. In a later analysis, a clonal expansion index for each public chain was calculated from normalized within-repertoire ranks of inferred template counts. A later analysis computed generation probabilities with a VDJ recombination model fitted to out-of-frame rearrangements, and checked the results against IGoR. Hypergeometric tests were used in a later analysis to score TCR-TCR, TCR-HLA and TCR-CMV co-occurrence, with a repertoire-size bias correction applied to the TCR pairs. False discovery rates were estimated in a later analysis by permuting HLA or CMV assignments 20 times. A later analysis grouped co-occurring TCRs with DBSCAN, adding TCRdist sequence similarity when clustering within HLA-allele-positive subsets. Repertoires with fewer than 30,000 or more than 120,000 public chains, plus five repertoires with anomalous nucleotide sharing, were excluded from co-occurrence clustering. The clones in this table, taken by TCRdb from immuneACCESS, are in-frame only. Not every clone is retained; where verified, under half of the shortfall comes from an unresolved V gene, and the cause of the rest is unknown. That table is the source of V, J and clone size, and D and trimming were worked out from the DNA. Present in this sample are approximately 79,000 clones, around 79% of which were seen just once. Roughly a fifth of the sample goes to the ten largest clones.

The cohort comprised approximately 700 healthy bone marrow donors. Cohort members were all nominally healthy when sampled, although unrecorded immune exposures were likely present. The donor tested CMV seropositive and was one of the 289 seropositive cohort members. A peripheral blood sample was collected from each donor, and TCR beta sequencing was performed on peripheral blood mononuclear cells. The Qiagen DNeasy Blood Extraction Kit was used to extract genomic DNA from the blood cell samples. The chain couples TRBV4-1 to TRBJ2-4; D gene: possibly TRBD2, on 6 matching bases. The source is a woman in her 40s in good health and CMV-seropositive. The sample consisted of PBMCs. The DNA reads TGCGCCAGCAGCCAAGAAGGGAGGACACTCAAAAACATTCAGTACTTC. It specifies CASSQEGRTLKNIQYF.